Below are 17 T cell receptor beta chains sequenced from a single sample in a study of lymphopenia after photon versus proton radiotherapy. Generated by immunoSEQ multiplex PCR, the TCRdb table keeps only in-frame clones and is missing some. The sample has 50,000 to 70,000 clones, 75% to 90% seen once. Sequenced here: peripheral blood, sampled from a patient treated with proton-based radiotherapy. The receptors stem from a man at least 80 years old with esophageal cancer.

This clone was seen only once. The chain couples TRBV19 to TRBJ1-3; D might be TRBD1 (6 bases). V lost 6 bases to trimming and J lost 0 bases, with 9 bases between them. The CDR3 is made up of 14 amino acids. The V gene's germline CDR1 is LNHDA and CDR2 SQIVND (reference sequence). This chain's CDR3 is CASRDRLSGNTIYF. DNA for the CDR3: TGTGCCAGTAGAGACAGGCTCTCTGGAAACACCATATATTTT.

This rearrangement joins TRBV5-4 to TRBJ2-6, with a tentative D call TRBD2 (6 bases). V was clipped by 1 base and J by 4 bases, with 15 bases between them. Germline CDR1 and CDR2: SGHNT and YYREEE (reference sequence). This CDR3 has 17 residues. The CDR3 DNA is TGTGCCAGCAGCTTGCCGACTAGTTTGGGCGGGGCCAACGTCCTGACTTTC. It encodes CASSLPTSLGGANVLTF.

The gene calls are TRBV6-5 and TRBJ2-3, with 7 bases lining up with TRBD2. J was trimmed by 1 base and V by 11 bases; bases with no gene match: 6. The germline gives CDR1 MNHEY, CDR2 SVGAGI. The CDR3 loop spans 13 amino acids. CDR3 protein: CAAVAGGTDTQYF. The CDR3 DNA is TGTGCCGCTGTCGCGGGGGGCACAGATACGCAGTATTTT.

This clone is a singleton in its sample. The chain couples TRBV4-3 to TRBJ2-5; perhaps TRBD1 as D (5 bases). V lost 0 bases, J lost 2 bases, and 13 bases lay in between. Germline values: CDR1 LGHNA, CDR2 YSLEER. The CDR3 is 16 amino acids. CDR3 sequence reads: CASSQEFQGGQETQYF. The CDR3 nucleotides read TGCGCCAGCAGCCAAGAATTTCAGGGCGGTCAAGAGACCCAGTACTTC.

The chain employs TRBV18 and TRBJ2-3; D perhaps matches TRBD2 (5 bases). Germline values: CDR1 KGHSH, CDR2 LQKENI. The CDR3 length is 16 residues. The V end was cut by 3 bases, the J end by 2 bases, with 15 bases between. CDR3 in amino acids: CASSPSMRGLTDTQYF. The CDR3 DNA follows: TGTGCCAGCTCACCGAGTATGCGAGGACTCACAGATACGCAGTATTTT.

V usage is TRBV11-3 and J usage is TRBJ2-6, with D perhaps being TRBD1 or TRBD2 (5 bases each). Germline V gene lookup returns CDR1 SGHNT and CDR2 YENEEA. This CDR3 is built from 17 residues. The germline V and J ends were trimmed by 4 bases and 0 bases, with 13 bases remaining between them. CDR3 protein: CASSSGTASSGANVLTF. Written as DNA, the CDR3 is TGTGCCAGCAGCTCCGGGACGGCAAGCTCTGGGGCCAACGTCCTGACTTTC.

The CDR3 DNA is TGTGCCAGCAGTTACTCGTTTGCAAACGGCTACACCTTC. Residues: CASSYSFANGYTF. This rearrangement joins TRBV6-5 to TRBJ1-2; D gene ambiguous. The germline gives CDR1 MNHEY, CDR2 SVGAGI. Trimming cost V 0 bases and J 8 bases, with 10 bases left between them. The CDR3 has 13 residues.

This chain links TRBV10-3 with TRBJ2-1; TRBD2 aligns across 10 bases. The J segment lost 4 bases and the V segment lost 9 bases, leaving 15 bases of the junction unmatched. The CDR3 covers 17 residues. From germline, CDR1 is ENHRY and CDR2 SYGVKD. CDR3 bases: TGTGCCATACAAACGGCCGGGGGACTAGCGTCTTACAATGAGCAGTTCTTC. This sequence encodes CAIQTAGGLASYNEQFF.

V gene TRBV4-3 combines with J gene TRBJ2-5, with 7 bases aligning to TRBD1. The CDR3 has 13 residues. After removal of 4 bases from V and 2 bases from J, the junction contained 1 base not matched to a gene. CDR1 is LGHNA and CDR2 is YSLEER in the germline V gene. The CDR3 DNA reads as TGCGCCAGCAGCCGGGACAGTCAAGAGACCCAGTACTTC. It is translated as CASSRDSQETQYF.

The J gene is TRBJ1-5, the V gene TRBV2, with a possible D match to TRBD1 (6 bases). Trimming pared 10 bases from V and 6 bases from J, leaving 19 bases between. Germline loops: CDR1 SNHLY, CDR2 FYNNEI. This CDR3 spans 14 amino acids. The CDR3 nucleotides read TGTGCCACCCAAGATGGGGGGCTGGGTCAGCCCCAGCATTTT. Amino acid sequence: CATQDGGLGQPQHF.

The table lists this clone with a few counts. The rearrangement uses TRBV4-1 and TRBJ2-3, with D possibly matching TRBD2 (6 bases). The CDR3 runs to 17 residues. Between the trimmed V and J ends, which lost 5 bases and 6 bases, there was a span of 24 bases. Germline loops: CDR1 MGHRA, CDR2 YSYEKL. The CDR3 protein is CASSAKGAGPDWDTQYF. CDR3 DNA: TGCGCCAGCAGCGCGAAGGGAGCGGGCCCAGACTGGGATACGCAGTATTTT.

The rearrangement links TRBV18 to TRBJ1-6; no reliable D call. This CDR3 is built from 15 residues. The V and J ends lost 2 bases and 6 bases respectively, with 11 bases between them. The germline CDR1 and CDR2 sequences are KGHSH and LQKENI. Written as DNA, the CDR3 is TGTGCCAGCTCACCAAGCGGAGGTGGTAATTCACCCCTCCACTTT. Its translation is CASSPSGGGNSPLHF. Using reference TRBV18 and TRBJ1-6 for the parts outside the CDR3, the full variable domain is NAGVMQNPRHLVRRRGQEARLRCSPMKGHSHVYWYRQLPEEGLKFMVYLQKENIIDESGMPKERFSAEFPKEGPSILRIQQVVRGDSAAYFCASSPSGGGNSPLHFGNGTRLTVT.

V and J are TRBV19 and TRBJ1-1, with D possibly TRBD1 on 6 matching bases. V was shortened by 1 base and J by 5 bases, with 17 bases between the two germline ends. The CDR3 totals 16 residues. Germline V gene lookup returns CDR1 LNHDA and CDR2 SQIVND (reference sequence). Here the CDR3 DNA reads TGTGCCAGTAGTATAGCCGGGACACGCCTGGGGACTGAAGCTTTCTTT. Protein product: CASSIAGTRLGTEAFF. The full variable domain, with the rest looked up from reference TRBV19 and TRBJ1-1, is DGGITQSPKYLFRKEGQNVTLSCEQNLNHDAMYWYRQDPGQGLRLIYYSQIVNDFQKGDIAEGYSVSREKKESFPLTVTSAQKNPTAFYLCASSIAGTRLGTEAFFGQGTRLTVV.

The chain has TRBV10-3 and TRBJ2-1; D gene uncertain. Germline CDR1 ENHRY, CDR2 SYGVKD. Trimming pared 0 bases from V and 7 bases from J, leaving 10 bases between. CDR3 size: 14 residues. The CDR3 protein is CAISESFEKNEQFF. DNA for the CDR3: TGTGCCATCAGTGAGTCCTTTGAGAAGAATGAGCAGTTCTTC.

The chain is built from TRBV9 and TRBJ2-5; 8 nucleotides line up with TRBD2. Trimming removed 3 bases from V and 1 base from J; junction bases left unmatched: 8. Germline CDR1 SGDLS, CDR2 YYNGEE. The CDR3 has 16 residues. This CDR3 reads CASSGVSGSAQETQYF. The CDR3 DNA sequence: TGTGCCAGCAGCGGGGTCAGCGGGAGTGCCCAAGAGACCCAGTACTTC.

The genes are TRBV11-2 and TRBJ2-1, with 11 bases identical to TRBD2. Looked up from germline, CDR1 is SGHAT and CDR2 is FQNNGV. This CDR3 is 16 amino acids long. V lost 5 bases and J lost 12; bases outside the gene matches: 15. The CDR3 DNA sequence: TGTGCCAGCAGCCTCTTGTTGACTAGCGGGGCTATGGGGCAGTTCTTC. It encodes CASSLLLTSGAMGQFF.

The rearrangement links TRBV21-1 to TRBJ2-3; TRBD2 reflects the table's D call only, with no check against the DNA. TRBV21-1 is an annotated pseudogene. This CDR3 is 16 amino acids long. The CDR3, as DNA: TGTGCCAGCAGCAAAGAGCGGACCTTGAGCACAGATACGCAGTATTTT. Protein product: CASSKERTLSTDTQYF.